The 24 T cell receptor beta chains below were found in one sample sequenced in a study of CD8+ T cells in alopecia areata. Isolated RNA was reverse transcribed into cDNA used as the sequencing template. Data came from immunoSEQ multiplex PCR; TCRdb stores just in-frame clones and leaves some out. Among some 150,000 clones listed, less than 70% were seen once. Treatment here: oral pan-JAK inhibitor, 5-10 mg twice daily. The sequencing here drew on CD8+ T cells sorted from blood, taken at week 4, from a patient treated with tofacitinib. The receptors derive from a human donor with alopecia areata.

The chain combines TRBV7-9 with TRBJ1-3; 9 bases are a match to TRBD1. There are 16 residues in the CDR3. Germline trimming cut 3 bases from V and 3 bases from J; bases unmatched to any gene: 6. The germline CDR1 and CDR2 sequences are SEHNR and FQNEAQ (reference sequence). The CDR3, as DNA: TGTGCCAGCAGCTTGCAGACAGGGGGACTTGGAAACACCATATATTTT. Its protein product is CASSLQTGGLGNTIYF.

The chain joins TRBV27 to TRBJ1-2, with D possibly TRBD1 on 6 matching bases. Between the trimmed V and J ends, which lost 5 bases and 6 bases, there was a span of 16 bases. The CDR3 has 14 residues. The germline V gene encodes CDR1 MNHEY and CDR2 SMNVEV (reference sequence). CDR3 DNA: TGTGCCAGCAGTCTCACCGGGACACAGAATGGCTACACCTTC. This sequence encodes CASSLTGTQNGYTF.

This clone was recorded many times. The V call is TRBV5-4, the J call TRBJ2-3, with D hard to call. The CDR3 totals 13 residues. Germline V gene data show CDR1 as SGHNT and CDR2 as YYREEE (reference sequence). V lost 0 bases and J lost 14, with 16 bases in between. CDR3 DNA sequence: TGTGCCAGCAGCTTGGGTTCCGGAGCGAGGCTGTATTTT. It encodes CASSLGSGARLYF.

This chain links TRBV6-1 with TRBJ1-1, with 7 bases lining up with TRBD1. This CDR3 region has 14 residues. V shed 4 bases, J shed 2 bases, and the junction held 4 bases outside the gene matches. The germline V gene has CDR1 MNHNS and CDR2 SASEGT. This CDR3 is CASSGDSLNTEAFF. The CDR3, as DNA: TGTGCCAGCAGTGGGGACAGCCTTAACACTGAAGCTTTCTTT.

J is TRBJ2-7 and V is TRBV11-2; D gene uncertain. The CDR3 runs 12 residues. Germline V CDR1 and CDR2: SGHAT, FQNNGV. The V end was cut by 5 bases, the J end by 3 bases, with 8 bases between. The CDR3 reads CASSNDIYEQYF. The CDR3 DNA reads TGTGCCAGCAGCAACGACATCTACGAGCAGTACTTC.

This clone has only a few counts. The rearrangement uses TRBV7-9 and TRBJ2-7; D remains ambiguous. The germline V and J ends were trimmed by 5 bases and 8 bases, with 19 bases remaining between them. Germline V gene sequence: CDR1 SEHNR, CDR2 FQNEAQ (reference sequence). The CDR3 runs to 14 residues. CDR3 in DNA: TGTGCCAGCAGCAACCGCCTAGGCACGGTAAAGCAGTACTTC. It encodes CASSNRLGTVKQYF. The entire variable domain, with the rest obtained from reference TRBV7-9 and TRBJ2-7, is as follows: DTGVSQNPRHKITKRGQNVTFRCDPISEHNRLYWYRQTLGQGPEFLTYFQNEAQLEKSRLLSDRFSAERPKGSFSTLEIQRTEQGDSAMYLCASSNRLGTVKQYFGPGTRLTVT.

The chain links TRBV4-1 to TRBJ2-1; the D gene is possibly TRBD1 (5 bases). Trimming left V 4 bases short and J 6 bases short, with 16 bases between. Germline V gene lookup returns CDR1 MGHRA and CDR2 YSYEKL. This CDR3 region has 15 residues. For the CDR3, the DNA is TGCGCCAGCAGCCTACGTCAGGGTTCGTTCAATGAGCAGTTCTTC. It codes for CASSLRQGSFNEQFF.

This chain connects TRBV6-5 to TRBJ1-5; D is possibly TRBD1 (6 bases). V gave up 6 bases and J gave up 6 bases, with 15 bases separating them. CDR3 size: 14 residues. The V gene's germline CDR1 is MNHEY and CDR2 SVGAGI. DNA of the CDR3: TGTGCCAGCAGCGCAGGACAGTCCATTCAGCCCCAGCATTTT. This gives the protein CASSAGQSIQPQHF.

This clone was picked up a small number of times. The genes are TRBV27 and TRBJ2-5, with D perhaps given as TRBD1 or TRBD2 (6 bases each). The CDR3 covers 17 residues. CDR1 MNHEY and CDR2 SMNVEV come from the germline V gene (reference sequence). The V and J ends lost 8 bases and 4 bases respectively, with 26 bases between them. CDR3 coding DNA: TGTGCCAGCCGCCTTTTTGGCCCGGGGGCTGGAGGAGAGACCCAGTACTTC. Its translation is CASRLFGPGAGGETQYF.

This clone was seen more than once but under ten times. The junction shows a germline mismatch at one end, possibly a read error. This chain uses TRBV7-7 with TRBJ2-3, with a weak D call TRBD1 (6 bases). This CDR3 comprises 14 residues. In germline, CDR1 is SSHAT, CDR2 FNYEAQ (reference sequence). In DNA, the CDR3 is TGTGCTAGCAGCCGGATACAGGGTACAGATACGCAGTATTTT. Its translation is CASSRIQGTDTQYF.

The rearrangement joins TRBV13 to TRBJ1-6; the match to TRBD1 covers 7 bases. The junction had 6 bases not matched to a gene; V was cut back by 1 base and J by 6 bases. This CDR3 is built from 16 residues. CDR1 and CDR2 (germline): PRHDT, FYEKMQ (reference sequence). DNA for the CDR3: TGTGCCAGCAGCTTAGAGGGCCAGGGGGGTAATTCACCCCTCCACTTT. Amino acid sequence: CASSLEGQGGNSPLHF. Supplemented by reference TRBV13 and TRBJ1-6, the full variable domain reads AAGVIQSPRHLIKEKRETATLKCYPIPRHDTVYWYQQGPGQDPQFLISFYEKMQSDKGSIPDRFSAQQFSDYHSELNMSSLELGDSALYFCASSLEGQGGNSPLHFGNGTRLTVT.

The genes are TRBV7-2 and TRBJ1-6; the D gene is possibly TRBD1 (5 bases). Germline V lookup: CDR1 SGHTA, CDR2 FQGNSA. V lost 4 bases and J 8 bases, leaving 15 bases between the germline ends. This CDR3 spans 15 amino acids. CDR3 in amino acids: CASSYRGPGDSPLHF. CDR3 nucleotide sequence: TGTGCCAGCAGCTATCGGGGCCCTGGGGATTCACCCCTCCACTTT.

The chain links TRBV4-1 to TRBJ2-1, with 7 bases identical to TRBD2. Germline CDR1 and CDR2: MGHRA and YSYEKL. J gave up 6 bases and V 1 base, and 6 bases lay outside the gene matches. The CDR3 loop spans 15 amino acids. CDR3 bases: TGCGCCAGCAGCCAAGTCGGGGGGTTCCTCAATGAGCAGTTCTTC. Protein product: CASSQVGGFLNEQFF.

The chain couples TRBV25-1 to TRBJ1-2, with D possibly being TRBD1 (6 bases). V was shortened by 6 bases and J by 8 bases, with 10 bases between the two germline ends. The CDR3 consists of 11 residues. Germline-derived CDR1 and CDR2 are MGHDK and SYGVNS. The CDR3: CASSNGGGYTF. DNA of the CDR3: TGTGCCAGCAGCAACGGGGGCGGCTACACCTTC.

The V gene is TRBV5-1, the J gene TRBJ2-7; D gene uncertain. The ends were cut back, 7 bases at V and 2 bases at J, with 13 bases in the middle. Germline V gene lookup returns CDR1 SGHRS and CDR2 YFSETQ. The CDR3 sequence is 13 residues long. CDR3 loop: CASRLGSTYEQYF. DNA of the CDR3: TGCGCCAGCCGGCTAGGGTCCACCTACGAGCAGTACTTC.

V and J are TRBV14 and TRBJ2-3, with D perhaps given as TRBD1 or TRBD2 (6 bases each). Germline CDR1 SGHDN, CDR2 FVKESK. The CDR3 runs 17 residues. Trimming pared 0 bases from V and 3 bases from J, leaving 16 bases between. CDR3 in DNA: TGTGCCAGCAGCCAAGAGCGGTGGGGGGCTGGAACAGATACGCAGTATTTT. This sequence encodes CASSQERWGAGTDTQYF.

V usage is TRBV4-1 and J usage is TRBJ2-3; D is unresolved. There are 14 residues in the CDR3. With 1 base removed from V and 2 bases from J, the gap between germline ends came to 7 bases. Germline CDR1 MGHRA, CDR2 YSYEKL. CDR3: CASSQAGVTDTQYF. The CDR3 DNA is TGCGCCAGCAGCCAAGCGGGCGTCACAGATACGCAGTATTTT.

This clone was observed a few times. The chain couples TRBV6-1 to TRBJ2-1; TRBD1 aligns across 7 bases. This CDR3 is 15 amino acids long. With 7 bases clipped from V and 4 bases from J, the junction kept 10 bases outside the gene matches. The germline V gene encodes CDR1 MNHNS and CDR2 SASEGT. The CDR3 region is CASKLTGTVYNEQFF. CDR3 DNA sequence: TGTGCCAGCAAGCTTACCGGGACAGTTTACAATGAGCAGTTCTTC.

V gene TRBV30 combines with J gene TRBJ1-1; D perhaps matches TRBD1 (5 bases). CDR3 length: 12 residues. Per germline, CDR1 GTSNPN and CDR2 SVGIG (reference sequence). V lost 5 bases to trimming and J lost 4 bases, with 11 bases between them. DNA of the CDR3: TGTGCCTGGTCGTACGGGGGCACTGAAGCTTTCTTT. It codes for CAWSYGGTEAFF.

The J gene is TRBJ2-7, the V gene TRBV29-1; no reliable D call. The CDR3 is 13 residues long. Trimming removed 1 base at V and 2 bases at J, with 9 bases between. Germline V gene sequence: CDR1 SQVTM, CDR2 ANQGSEA. The CDR3 spells CSVEVDGAYEQYF. Written as DNA, the CDR3 is TGCAGCGTTGAAGTGGACGGTGCCTACGAGCAGTACTTC.

This chain uses TRBV7-9 with TRBJ2-2, with TRBD2 matching 7 bases. Germline V gene sequence: CDR1 SEHNR, CDR2 FQNEAQ (reference sequence). The V and J ends lost 3 bases and 6 bases, in that order; junction bases with no gene match: 7. The CDR3 is 15 residues long. The CDR3 loop is CASSFIAGVPGELFF. The CDR3, as DNA: TGTGCCAGCAGCTTTATCGCGGGAGTCCCCGGGGAGCTGTTTTTT.

The chain is built from TRBV7-9 and TRBJ1-4, with a tentative D call TRBD1 (6 bases). The V end was cut by 6 bases, the J end by 8 bases, with 19 bases between. Germline assignment: CDR1 SEHNR and CDR2 FQNEAQ (reference sequence). This CDR3 contains 15 residues. In DNA form, the CDR3 reads TGTGCCAGCAGTATAACAGGGTCGCCTTCCGAAAAACTGTTTTTT. Translation gives CASSITGSPSEKLFF.

Within the sample, this clone is medium-sized (0.01 to 0.1%). This chain connects TRBV27 to TRBJ1-2, with unresolved D. The CDR3 is made up of 14 amino acids. CDR1 and CDR2 from the germline V gene are MNHEY and SMNVEV (reference sequence). V was cut by 7 bases and J by 4 bases, with 16 bases left in between. The CDR3 sequence is CASTPQDGSYGYTF. CDR3 nucleotide sequence: TGTGCCAGCACCCCCCAGGATGGGTCCTATGGCTACACCTTC.

V usage is TRBV4-1 and J usage is TRBJ1-2; tentative D call: TRBD1 (6 bases). The V gene lost 2 bases and the J gene lost 1 base, with 11 bases spanning the gap. Per the germline V gene, CDR1 is MGHRA and CDR2 is YSYEKL. The CDR3 length is 15 residues. CDR3 coding DNA: TGCGCCAGCAGCCAATCCCAGGGGCTTAACTATGGCTACACCTTC. This encodes CASSQSQGLNYGYTF.